These 24 T cell receptor beta chains originate from one sample sequenced in a study of early T cells in non-severe SARS-CoV-2 infection. TCRdb processed the 5' RACE reads anew with MiXCR; each CDR3 protein has one entry. The sample has tens of thousands of distinct CDR3 sequences, more than 10% seen once. Source material: whole blood. These receptors were taken from an adult who was a healthcare worker with PCR-confirmed SARS-CoV-2 infection or an uninfected control (not recorded which).

The V and J genes are TRBV29-1 and TRBJ1-4; tentatively, D is TRBD1 (5 bases). This CDR3 has 13 amino acids. The V end lost 5 bases, the J end lost 5 bases, and 12 bases lay between the germline ends. Germline V gene data show CDR1 as SQVTM and CDR2 as ANQGSEA. The CDR3 is CSVQVGGNEKLFF. In DNA form, the CDR3 reads TGCAGCGTTCAGGTTGGGGGGAATGAAAAACTGTTTTTT.

The J gene is TRBJ2-3, the V gene TRBV6-2 or TRBV6-3; 8 nucleotides align to TRBD2. The CDR3 is 16 amino acids. The junction had 10 bases not matched to a gene; V was cut back by 6 bases and J by 2 bases. Germline CDR1 and CDR2: MNHEY and SVGEGT. The CDR3 DNA is TGTGCCAGCAGGGCCGGGACGCGGGGGGCCACAGATACGCAGTATTTT. This codes for CASRAGTRGATDTQYF.

The table lists this clonotype with many counts. The chain is built from TRBV29-1 and TRBJ2-7, with D unclear. The CDR3 is made up of 13 amino acids. The germline V gene encodes CDR1 SQVTM and CDR2 ANQGSEA. V was pared by 7 bases and J by 0 bases, with 13 bases between. CDR3 sequence reads: CSAGYPNSYEQYF. CDR3 coding DNA: TGCAGCGCCGGGTATCCGAACTCCTACGAGCAGTACTTC.

This clonotype is a singleton in its sample. One junction end disagrees with the germline gene, perhaps due to a read error. The chain joins TRBV3-1 to TRBJ2-2, with TRBD1 identical over 8 bases. Germline V gene sequence: CDR1 LGHDT, CDR2 YNNKEL (reference sequence). The CDR3 totals 15 residues. The CDR3 reads CASSDRGWGTGELLF. In DNA form, the CDR3 reads TGTGCCAGCAGCGACAGGGGATGGGGCACCGGGGAGCTGTTATTT.

The V gene is TRBV20-1, the J gene TRBJ1-2; possibly TRBD1 for D (5 bases). Per the germline V gene, CDR1 is DFQATT and CDR2 is SNEGSKA (reference sequence). Trimming stripped 6 bases from V and 4 bases from J, with 18 bases between. The CDR3 covers 14 residues. In nucleotides, the CDR3 is TGCAGTGCCCCGTGGGGGGGGAGCAGCTATGGCTACACCTTC. Amino acids: CSAPWGGSSYGYTF.

This clonotype was detected a few times. The chain employs TRBV29-1 and TRBJ2-7; D perhaps matches TRBD2 (6 bases). The CDR3 extends over 14 amino acids. Germline-derived CDR1 and CDR2 are SQVTM and ANQGSEA. V gave up 5 bases and J gave up 6 bases, with 20 bases separating them. CDR3 in DNA: TGCAGCGTTCGCCTCTTGACTAGTCTCGCCGAGCAGTACTTC. The encoded protein is CSVRLLTSLAEQYF.

The chain carries TRBV7-2 and TRBJ2-1; 9 bases align to TRBD2. The CDR3 loop spans 16 amino acids. Germline V gene data show CDR1 as SGHTA and CDR2 as FQGNSA. V was pared by 5 bases and J by 4 bases, with 9 bases of the junction left unmatched. The CDR3 nucleotides are TGTGCCAGCAGCAGAGAGCGGGGGGCCCAATACAATGAGCAGTTCTTC. It codes for CASSRERGAQYNEQFF.

This clonotype showed up just a few times. The chain carries TRBV4-3 and TRBJ2-3; 7 positions match TRBD2. CDR3 length: 11 residues. V gave up 11 bases and J gave up 6 bases; unmatched junction bases: 5. Germline CDR1 reads LGHNA; CDR2 reads YSLEER. This chain's CDR3 is CAPSGEDTQYF. CDR3 sequence (DNA): TGCGCCCCCAGCGGGGAGGATACGCAGTATTTT.

This clonotype was detected many times. This rearrangement joins TRBV6-5 to TRBJ1-4; D possibly corresponds to TRBD1 (5 bases). Germline V CDR1 and CDR2: MNHEY, SVGAGI. The V and J ends lost 2 bases and 4 bases respectively, with 17 bases between them. There are 17 residues in the CDR3. The CDR3 sequence is CASSYVGGRGGNEKLFF. The CDR3, as DNA: TGTGCCAGCAGTTACGTCGGAGGCCGTGGGGGTAATGAAAAACTGTTTTTT.

This clonotype has more than one count but fewer than ten. The chain uses TRBV7-9 and TRBJ2-5, with no clear D. The V end lost 8 bases, the J end lost 4 bases, and 14 bases lay between the germline ends. Germline CDR1 is SEHNR and CDR2 is FQNEAQ (reference sequence). The CDR3 is 13 residues long. This chain's CDR3 is CASRPPVVETQYF. The CDR3, as DNA: TGTGCCAGCCGCCCCCCCGTCGTAGAGACCCAGTACTTC.

The rearrangement links TRBV6-1 to TRBJ2-3; 7 bases are shared with TRBD1. V was pared by 6 bases and J by 8 bases, with 14 bases of the junction left unmatched. The CDR3 length is 15 residues. Germline lookup yields CDR1 MNHNS and CDR2 SASEGT. The CDR3 DNA follows: TGTGCCAGCAGGGTAATTATAGGACAGGCGGGTACGCAGTATTTT. As protein: CASRVIIGQAGTQYF.

This clonotype was detected only a few times. V is TRBV6-2 or TRBV6-3 and J is TRBJ1-2; perhaps TRBD1 as D (5 bases). The CDR3 is 15 amino acids. V was cut by 0 bases and J by 6 bases, with 14 bases left in between. The germline V gene has CDR1 MNHEY and CDR2 SVGEGT. CDR3 region: CASSYSPGRLNGYTF. CDR3 bases: TGTGCCAGCAGTTACTCGCCAGGGAGGCTGAATGGCTACACCTTC.

This clonotype was counted at least ten times. The rearrangement joins TRBV30 to TRBJ1-1; D gene ambiguous. V was cut by 0 bases and J by 5 bases, with 10 bases left in between. This CDR3 is 13 amino acids long. Looked up from germline, CDR1 is GTSNPN and CDR2 is SVGIG (reference sequence). CDR3 nucleotides: TGTGCCTGGAGTGTCCGGTGGGGAACTGAAGCTTTCTTT. Encoded protein: CAWSVRWGTEAFF.

The sample holds many counts of this clonotype. This chain links TRBV18 with TRBJ1-2; D gene unclear. Between the trimmed V and J ends, which lost 0 bases and 1 base, there was a span of 6 bases. This CDR3 region has 14 residues. The germline V gene has CDR1 KGHSH and CDR2 LQKENI. The CDR3 DNA reads TGTGCCAGCTCACCACCTTGGGATAACTATGGCTACACCTTC. It yields the protein CASSPPWDNYGYTF.

The J gene is TRBJ1-1, the V gene TRBV6-2 or TRBV6-3; TRBD1 matches 10 bases. CDR1 and CDR2 (germline): MNHEY, SVGEGT. V shed 2 bases, J shed 2 bases, and the junction held 2 bases outside the gene matches. CDR3 length: 15 amino acids. CDR3 sequence (DNA): TGTGCCAGCAGTTACGACAGGGGGCGAAACACTGAAGCTTTCTTT. Its translation is CASSYDRGRNTEAFF.

This clonotype occurred a few times. The rearrangement links TRBV29-1 to TRBJ1-2; D unclear. The CDR3 contains 13 residues. Per the germline V gene, CDR1 is SQVTM and CDR2 is ANQGSEA. V lost 4 bases to trimming and J lost 2 bases, with 11 bases between them. CDR3 sequence reads: CSVGYGSNYGYTF. In DNA, the CDR3 is TGCAGCGTTGGCTACGGAAGCAACTATGGCTACACCTTC.

The rearrangement joins TRBV7-8 to TRBJ2-3; D call uncertain. Deletions cut 1 base from V and 4 bases from J, with 15 bases between. This CDR3 has 16 amino acids. CDR1 is SGHVS, CDR2 FQNEAQ, per germline. CDR3 residues: CASSLVLVRVADTQYF. CDR3 nucleotides: TGTGCCAGCAGCTTAGTCCTAGTAAGGGTGGCAGATACGCAGTATTTT.

This clonotype was seen a handful of times. V gene TRBV3-1 combines with J gene TRBJ2-7; D is possibly TRBD1 (6 bases). V was trimmed by 3 bases and J by 3 bases, leaving 12 bases between them. The V gene's germline CDR1 is LGHDT and CDR2 YNNKEL (reference sequence). The CDR3 length is 14 residues. CDR3 protein: CASSQNGQNYEQYF. DNA for the CDR3: TGTGCCAGCAGCCAGAACGGACAGAACTACGAGCAGTACTTC.

This clonotype was seen only a few times. V gene TRBV7-3 combines with J gene TRBJ2-2; no firm D call. The germline V and J ends were trimmed by 0 bases and 2 bases, with 4 bases remaining between them. From germline, CDR1 is SGHTA and CDR2 FQGTGA. CDR3 length equals 14 residues. The CDR3 sequence: CASSLTGNTGELFF. CDR3 sequence (DNA): TGTGCCAGCAGCTTAACGGGCAACACCGGGGAGCTGTTTTTT.

This clonotype was seen repeatedly, ten times or more. The chain joins TRBV7-8 to TRBJ2-7, with D hard to call. Germline values: CDR1 SGHVS, CDR2 FQNEAQ. The V and J ends lost 5 bases and 0 bases respectively, with 8 bases between them. CDR3 length: 13 residues. The CDR3 DNA reads TGTGCCAGCAGCGTAGTGAGCTCCTACGAGCAGTACTTC. Its translation: CASSVVSSYEQYF. Based on the CDR3 plus reference TRBV7-8 and TRBJ2-7, the full variable domain is GAGVSQSPRYKVAKRGQDVALRCDPISGHVSLFWYQQALGQGPEFLTYFQNEAQLDKSGLPSDRFFAERPEGSVSTLKIQRTQQEDSAVYLCASSVVSSYEQYFGPGTRLTVT.

This clonotype occurred a few times. This chain uses TRBV3-1 with TRBJ2-4; D uncertain. The V and J ends lost 0 bases and 1 base respectively, with 7 bases between them. Germline CDR1 and CDR2: LGHDT and YNNKEL (reference sequence). CDR3 length: 15 residues. CDR3 protein: CASSQEGVAKNIQYF. DNA of the CDR3: TGTGCCAGCAGCCAAGAGGGTGTGGCCAAAAACATTCAGTACTTC.

The CDR3 spells CASSRGRDNEQFF. The CDR3 nucleotides read TGTGCCAGCAGCAGGGGACGGGACAATGAGCAGTTCTTC. The chain links TRBV11-2 to TRBJ2-1; D may correspond to TRBD1 or TRBD2 (5 bases each). Germline values: CDR1 SGHAT, CDR2 FQNNGV. V was trimmed by 5 bases and J by 5 bases, leaving 10 bases between them. CDR3 length: 13 residues. The entire variable domain, with the rest obtained from reference TRBV11-2 and TRBJ2-1, is as follows: EAGVAQSPRYKIIEKRQSVAFWCNPISGHATLYWYQQILGQGPKLLIQFQNNGVVDDSQLPKDRFSAERLKGVDSTLKIQPAKLEDSAVYLCASSRGRDNEQFFGPGTRLTVL.

This clonotype was seen only a few times. One junction end does not reproduce the germline sequence, and a read error may be involved. The chain has TRBV30 and TRBJ1-5; 7 bases line up with TRBD1. Germline CDR1 and CDR2: GTSNPN and SVGIG (reference sequence). CDR3 length equals 12 residues. This chain's CDR3 is CAWSKGASPRYF. CDR3 nucleotides: TGTGCCTGGAGCAAGGGGGCCAGTCCCCGGTATTTT.

There are many counts of this clonotype. This sequence joins TRBV7-2 and TRBJ2-2; weak D call: TRBD1 (5 bases). V was cut by 1 base and J by 7 bases, with 10 bases left in between. Germline lookup yields CDR1 SGHTA and CDR2 FQGNSA. This CDR3 is built from 14 residues. CDR3 loop: CASSLVLQGGELFF. The CDR3 DNA sequence: TGTGCCAGCAGCTTAGTCCTCCAGGGCGGGGAGCTGTTTTTT. Looking up the rest from reference TRBV7-2 and TRBJ2-2 gives the full variable domain: GAGVSQSPSNKVTEKGKDVELRCDPISGHTALYWYRQSLGQGLEFLIYFQGNSAPDKSGLPSDRFSAERTGGSVSTLTIQRTQQEDSAVYLCASSLVLQGGELFFGEGSRLTVL.